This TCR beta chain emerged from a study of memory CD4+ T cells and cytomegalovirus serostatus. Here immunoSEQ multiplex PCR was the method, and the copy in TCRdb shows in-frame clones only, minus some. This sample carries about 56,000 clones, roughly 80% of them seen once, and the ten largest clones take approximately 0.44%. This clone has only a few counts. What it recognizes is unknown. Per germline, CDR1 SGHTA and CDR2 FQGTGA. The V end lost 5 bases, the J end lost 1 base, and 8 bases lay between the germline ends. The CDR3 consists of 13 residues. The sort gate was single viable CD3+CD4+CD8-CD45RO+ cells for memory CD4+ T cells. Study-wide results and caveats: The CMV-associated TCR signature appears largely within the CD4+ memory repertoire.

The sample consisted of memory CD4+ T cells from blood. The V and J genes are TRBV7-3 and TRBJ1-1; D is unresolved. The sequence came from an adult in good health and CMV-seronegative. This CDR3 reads CASSGYKNTEAFF. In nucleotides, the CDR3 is TGTGCCAGCAGCGGATATAAGAACACTGAAGCTTTCTTT.